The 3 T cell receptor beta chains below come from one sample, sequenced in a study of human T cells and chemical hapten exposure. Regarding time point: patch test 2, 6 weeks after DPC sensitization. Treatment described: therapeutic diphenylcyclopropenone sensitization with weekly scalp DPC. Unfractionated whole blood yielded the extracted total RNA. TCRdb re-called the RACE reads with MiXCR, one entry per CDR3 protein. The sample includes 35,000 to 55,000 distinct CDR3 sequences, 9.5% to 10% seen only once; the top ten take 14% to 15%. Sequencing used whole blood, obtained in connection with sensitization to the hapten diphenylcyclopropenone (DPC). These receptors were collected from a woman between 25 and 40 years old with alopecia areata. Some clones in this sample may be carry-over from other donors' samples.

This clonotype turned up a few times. DNA for the CDR3: TGTGCCAGCAGCTTAAACGGGTCACAAAACCTTGATGAGCAGTTCTTC. This encodes CASSLNGSQNLDEQFF. J is TRBJ2-1 and V is TRBV7-3, with D unresolved. V lost 1 base to trimming and J lost 8 bases, with 18 bases between them. CDR1 and CDR2 from the germline V gene are SGHTA and FQGTGA. The CDR3 is 16 residues long.

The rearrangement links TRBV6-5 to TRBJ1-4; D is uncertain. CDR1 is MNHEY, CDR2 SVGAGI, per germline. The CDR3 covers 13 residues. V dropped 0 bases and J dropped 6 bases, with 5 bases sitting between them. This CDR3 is CASSYSGYEKLFF. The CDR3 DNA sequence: TGTGCCAGCAGTTACTCGGGGTATGAAAAACTGTTTTTT.

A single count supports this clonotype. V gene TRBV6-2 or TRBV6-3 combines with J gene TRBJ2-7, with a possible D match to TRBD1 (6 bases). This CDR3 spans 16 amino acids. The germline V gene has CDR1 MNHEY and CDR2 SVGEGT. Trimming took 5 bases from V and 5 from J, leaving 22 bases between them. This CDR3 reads CASSHRGGGRSHEQYF. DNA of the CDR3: TGTGCCAGCAGTCACCGAGGGGGTGGCAGATCACACGAGCAGTACTTC.